These 13 T cell receptor beta chains came from one sample sequenced in a study of CD8 T cells in Susac syndrome. Roughly 0.45 to 1 ug RNA was reverse transcribed with random hexamers. From the immunoSEQ multiplex PCR reads, TCRdb called clonotypes with MiXCR, one entry per CDR3 protein. The table has more than 65,000 distinct CDR3 sequences, 85% to 95% seen once. The sequenced material came from CD8+ T cells from PBMCs. Every receptor here comes from a human donor in good health.

The chain has TRBV12-3 or TRBV12-4 and TRBJ1-5; D is unclear. V gave up 4 bases and J gave up 4 bases, with 11 bases separating them. The CDR3 runs 14 residues. The CDR3: CASSSGRMNQPQHF. CDR3 DNA sequence: TGTGCCAGCAGTTCCGGACGGATGAATCAGCCCCAGCATTTT.

The chain has TRBV5-4 and TRBJ2-5; D is ambiguous. V was pared by 0 bases and J by 4 bases, with 13 bases between. This CDR3 spans 15 amino acids. CDR1 SGHNT and CDR2 YYREEE come from the germline V gene (reference sequence). The CDR3 sequence is CASSLATKRAETQYF. CDR3 sequence (DNA): TGTGCCAGCAGCTTGGCAACGAAAAGGGCAGAGACCCAGTACTTC.

This rearrangement joins TRBV6-6 to TRBJ2-2, with 9 bases matching TRBD1. V shed 6 bases, J shed 4 bases, and the junction held 3 bases outside the gene matches. Germline V gene lookup returns CDR1 MNHNY and CDR2 SVGAGI (reference sequence). The CDR3 totals 14 residues. The CDR3 region is CASSRTGATGELFF. CDR3 DNA: TGTGCCAGCAGCCGGACAGGGGCCACCGGGGAGCTGTTTTTT.

The chain carries TRBV9 and TRBJ2-7, with a weak D call TRBD1 (6 bases). This CDR3 comprises 14 residues. Per germline, CDR1 SGDLS and CDR2 YYNGEE. The V end lost 4 bases, the J end lost 3 bases, and 14 bases lay between the germline ends. The CDR3, as DNA: TGTGCCAGCAGCCCATTGGACAGCTACTACGAGCAGTACTTC. Translating gives CASSPLDSYYEQYF.

About this clonotype itself: The junction departs from germline at one end; a sequencing error may be responsible. The rearrangement links TRBV29-1 to TRBJ2-5; perhaps TRBD1 as D (5 bases). There are 14 residues in the CDR3. The germline gives CDR1 SQVTM, CDR2 ANQGSEA. The CDR3 DNA reads as TGCAGCGTTGTACATGCTCCAGGGCCAGAGACCCTGTACTTC. It is translated as CSVVHAPGPETLYF.

The chain recombines TRBV23-1 with TRBJ2-7; TRBD1 matches at 8 bases. TRBV23-1 counts as an open reading frame of uncertain function. With 3 bases clipped from V and 5 bases from J, the junction kept 6 bases outside the gene matches. This CDR3 is 14 amino acids long. CDR3 DNA sequence: TGCGCCAGCAGTCACCGACAGGGGATCCACGAGCAGTACGTC. Its translation: CASSHRQGIHEQYV.

This chain uses TRBV2 with TRBJ2-5, with 7 positions matching TRBD1. The CDR3 is made up of 16 amino acids. Trimming cost V 2 bases and J 1 base; bases outside gene matches: 7. In germline, CDR1 is SNHLY, CDR2 FYNNEI. CDR3 amino acids: CASSERQGEIQETQYF. CDR3 coding DNA: TGTGCCAGCAGTGAAAGACAGGGTGAGATCCAAGAGACCCAGTACTTC.

V gene TRBV6-6 combines with J gene TRBJ2-3; D gene ambiguous. Germline V CDR1 and CDR2: MNHNY, SVGAGI (reference sequence). The germline V and J ends were trimmed by 2 bases and 2 bases, with 11 bases remaining between them. The CDR3 sequence is 15 residues long. The CDR3 DNA is TGTGCCAGCAGTTACACGAGGCGCCCCACAGATACGCAGTATTTT. As protein: CASSYTRRPTDTQYF.

The genes are TRBV7-9 and TRBJ2-7; D not certain. CDR3 length: 13 amino acids. Germline V gene sequence: CDR1 SEHNR, CDR2 FQNEAQ (reference sequence). Between the trimmed V and J ends, which lost 5 bases and 2 bases, there was a span of 10 bases. The DNA of the CDR3 is TGTGCCAGCAGCCCCTTAGGAACCTACGAGCAGTACTTC. Translated: CASSPLGTYEQYF. The whole variable domain, remainder taken from reference TRBV7-9 and TRBJ2-7, is DTGVSQNPRHKITKRGQNVTFRCDPISEHNRLYWYRQTLGQGPEFLTYFQNEAQLEKSRLLSDRFSAERPKGSFSTLEIQRTEQGDSAMYLCASSPLGTYEQYFGPGTRLTVT.

CDR3 DNA sequence: TGTGCCAGCAGCGTAGGCAAGAACACTGAAGCTTTCTTT. Translating it yields CASSVGKNTEAFF. This chain uses TRBV9 with TRBJ1-1; D is unresolved. V was clipped by 0 bases and J by 1 base, with 4 bases between them. The CDR3 loop spans 13 amino acids. Germline V lookup: CDR1 SGDLS, CDR2 YYNGEE.

The chain links TRBV4-1 to TRBJ2-3; possibly TRBD2 for D (6 bases). The CDR3 spans 16 residues. Germline V CDR1 and CDR2: MGHRA, YSYEKL. V dropped 1 base and J dropped 2 bases, with 13 bases sitting between them. The CDR3: CASSQAWRGPTDTQYF. CDR3 sequence (DNA): TGCGCCAGCAGCCAAGCCTGGCGGGGCCCCACAGATACGCAGTATTTT.

The chain joins TRBV27 to TRBJ2-1, with TRBD2 matching over 8 bases. Germline CDR1 is MNHEY and CDR2 is SMNVEV (reference sequence). V lost 7 bases and J lost 5; bases outside the gene matches: 10. The CDR3 contains 15 residues. DNA for the CDR3: TGTGCCAGCACCCTCGGCGGGGGGATTGACAATGAGCAGTTCTTC. Protein product: CASTLGGGIDNEQFF.

The chain joins TRBV12-3 or TRBV12-4 to TRBJ1-1; TRBD1 matches 11 bases. V dropped 6 bases and J dropped 7; count of bases not matched to a gene: 4. This CDR3 has 13 amino acids. The chain's CDR3 is CASRTGTGGEAFF. As DNA, the CDR3 is TGTGCCAGCAGGACCGGGACAGGGGGTGAAGCTTTCTTT.